These T cell receptor beta chains were read from a single sample in a study of shared clonotypes between healthy human individuals. Measured with immunoSEQ multiplex PCR; TCRdb has only the in-frame clones, and not every one. The table shows around 2.1 million clones, with more than 90% occurring only once. Sequenced: naive CD4+ T cells sorted from blood. The source is a man younger than 30 in good health. Each CDR3 is given with its conserved first and last residue. D genes are given only for firm matches. Rows may omit the clone size; those that give it use once, few, many or a size class.

-	-	TRBV9	TRBJ1-3	CASSVGTASSGNTIYF
-	-	TRBV7-9	TRBJ1-5	CASSGGGGNQPQHF
-	-	TRBV6-5	TRBJ2-1	CASAGPYNEQFF
-	TRBD1	TRBV18	TRBJ2-7	CASSPPTGDEQYF
-	-	TRBV5-1	TRBJ2-5	CASSLWGKETQYF
-	-	TRBV9	TRBJ1-2	CASSVNDFGYTF
once	-	TRBV9	TRBJ1-2	CASSALDSSSYGYTF
-	TRBD1	TRBV4-3	TRBJ1-4	CASSQGQGGEKLFF
-	TRBD2	TRBV2	TRBJ2-2	CASGREVNTGELFF
-	-	TRBV2	TRBJ2-7	CASSEAYEQYF
-	-	TRBV15	TRBJ2-7	CATEQSPGRVGSYEQYF
-	-	TRBV5-1	TRBJ1-1	CASTQNPTGGYTEAFF
-	TRBD2	TRBV5-1	TRBJ2-5	CASSLFSGREETQYF
once	TRBD2	TRBV6-1	TRBJ2-2	CASSETSGGFTGELFF
-	-	TRBV28	TRBJ1-2	CASSFREQVYGYTF
once	-	TRBV11-2	TRBJ1-1	CASSLARLLNTEAFF
-	TRBD2	TRBV9	TRBJ2-5	CASSVAVAGGQETQYF
few	TRBD1	TRBV5-6	TRBJ2-7	CASSLAGQGAYEQYF
-	TRBD2	TRBV11-3	TRBJ2-2	CASSTRTSPGELFF
-	-	TRBV6-1	TRBJ1-5	CASMRGGGGQPQHF
-	-	TRBV10-1	TRBJ1-3	CASSGLRTGSPVPDSGNTIYF
-	-	TRBV7-2	TRBJ2-7	CASSPQGTAEQYF
-	TRBD2	TRBV9	TRBJ2-5	CASSVESGSREETQYF
few	TRBD2	TRBV5-1	TRBJ2-1	CASSLAASGNNEQFF
-	-	TRBV4-3	TRBJ2-3	CASSPRGTGSSTDTQYF
-	TRBD1	TRBV7-2	TRBJ1-6	CASSLRTGQGFRSPLHF
-	-	TRBV7-3	TRBJ1-1	CASSFLEGAEAFF
once	TRBD1	TRBV5-6	TRBJ2-5	CASSLRWQGAPQETQYF
-	-	TRBV30	TRBJ1-2	CAWSASLTVNYGYTF
-	-	TRBV5-6	TRBJ2-7	CASSLADRYEQYF
few	-	TRBV30	TRBJ1-1	CAWSVLPRGAFF
-	TRBD2	TRBV30	TRBJ2-1	CAWRASGGYNEQFF
-	-	TRBV5-1	TRBJ2-5	CASSLQVRELGGETQYF
-	TRBD1	TRBV10-3	TRBJ2-2	CAISQTGIGGELFF
-	-	TRBV27	TRBJ2-3	CASSLRRGSDTQYF
-	-	TRBV11-2	TRBJ1-2	CASSLNRVYGYTF
-	-	TRBV7-3	TRBJ2-7	CASSFYTGRSYEQYF
-	-	TRBV6-5	TRBJ1-5	CASSLNRGNNQPQHF
-	-	TRBV27	TRBJ2-7	CASSSIPRVPYEQYF
-	-	TRBV4-3	TRBJ1-6	CASSQDLVINSPLHF
-	-	TRBV14	TRBJ1-1	CASSQFENTEAFF
-	TRBD1	TRBV7-2	TRBJ1-1	CASSLQGGNTEAFF
-	TRBD2	TRBV5-1	TRBJ2-3	CASSLGDYFTDTQYF
-	TRBD2	TRBV9	TRBJ2-2	CASSVEARGAGELFF
few	-	TRBV14	TRBJ2-2	CASSPRISATGELFF